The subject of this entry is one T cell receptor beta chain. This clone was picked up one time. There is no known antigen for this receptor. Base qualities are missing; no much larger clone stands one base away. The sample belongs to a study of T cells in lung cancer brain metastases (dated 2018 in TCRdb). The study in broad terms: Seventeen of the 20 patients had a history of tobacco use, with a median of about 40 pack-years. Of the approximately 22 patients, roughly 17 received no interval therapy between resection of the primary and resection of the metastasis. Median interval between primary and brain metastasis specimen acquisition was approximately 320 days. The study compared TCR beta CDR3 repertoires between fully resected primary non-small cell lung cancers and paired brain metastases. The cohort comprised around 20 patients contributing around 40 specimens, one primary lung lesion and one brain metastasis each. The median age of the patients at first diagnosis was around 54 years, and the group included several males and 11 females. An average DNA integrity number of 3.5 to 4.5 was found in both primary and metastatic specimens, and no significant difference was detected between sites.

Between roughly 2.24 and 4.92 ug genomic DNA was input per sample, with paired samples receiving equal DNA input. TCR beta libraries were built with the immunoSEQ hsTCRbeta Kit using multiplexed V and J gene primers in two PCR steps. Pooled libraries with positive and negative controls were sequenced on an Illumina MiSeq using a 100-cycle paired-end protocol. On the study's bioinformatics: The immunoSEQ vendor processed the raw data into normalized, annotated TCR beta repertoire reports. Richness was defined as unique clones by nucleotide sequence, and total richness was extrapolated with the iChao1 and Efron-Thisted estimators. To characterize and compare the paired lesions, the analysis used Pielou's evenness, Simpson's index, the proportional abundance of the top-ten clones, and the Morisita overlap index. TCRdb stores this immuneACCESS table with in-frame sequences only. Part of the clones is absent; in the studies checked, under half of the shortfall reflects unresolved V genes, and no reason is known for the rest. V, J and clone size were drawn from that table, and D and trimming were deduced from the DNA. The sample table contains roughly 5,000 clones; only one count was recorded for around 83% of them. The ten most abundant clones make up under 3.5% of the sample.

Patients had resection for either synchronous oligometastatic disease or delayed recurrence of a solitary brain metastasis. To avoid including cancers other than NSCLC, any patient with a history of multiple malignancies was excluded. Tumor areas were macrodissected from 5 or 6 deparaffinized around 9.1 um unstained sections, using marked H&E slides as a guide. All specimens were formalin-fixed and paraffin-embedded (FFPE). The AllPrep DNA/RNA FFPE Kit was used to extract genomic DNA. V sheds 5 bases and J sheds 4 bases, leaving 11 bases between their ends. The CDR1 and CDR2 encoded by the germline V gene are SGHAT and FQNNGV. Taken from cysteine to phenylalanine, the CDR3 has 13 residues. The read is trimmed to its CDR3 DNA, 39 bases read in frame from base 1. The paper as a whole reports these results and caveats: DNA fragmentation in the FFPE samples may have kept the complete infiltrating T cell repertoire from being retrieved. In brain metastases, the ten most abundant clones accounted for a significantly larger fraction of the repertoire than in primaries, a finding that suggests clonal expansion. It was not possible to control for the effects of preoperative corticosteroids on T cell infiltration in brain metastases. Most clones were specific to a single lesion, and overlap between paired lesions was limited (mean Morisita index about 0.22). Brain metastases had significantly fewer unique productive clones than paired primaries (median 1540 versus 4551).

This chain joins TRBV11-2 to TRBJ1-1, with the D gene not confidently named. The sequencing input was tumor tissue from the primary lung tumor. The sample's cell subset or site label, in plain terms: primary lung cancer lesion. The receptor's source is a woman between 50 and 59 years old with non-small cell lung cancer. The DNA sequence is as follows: TGTGCCAGCAGCCCACCGCTGGGCACTGAAGCTTTCTTT. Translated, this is CASSPPLGTEAFF.